Following are 21 T cell receptor beta chains from one sample sequenced in a study of T cell responses to AZD1222 COVID-19 vaccine. Repertoires were generated with immunoSEQ multiplex PCR, while TCRdb's copy carries only in-frame clones and drops some. This sample has roughly 96,000 clones, with roughly 90% found just once. Source: peripheral blood, taken 28 days after the second AZD1222 dose. Source of these receptors: an adult who received the AZD1222 COVID-19 vaccine.

V is TRBV5-8 and J is TRBJ2-7, with D tentatively TRBD1 or TRBD2 (5 bases each). The germline gives CDR1 SGHTS, CDR2 YDEGEE. This CDR3 contains 12 residues. Trimming removed 3 bases from V and 3 bases from J, with 7 bases in between. The CDR3 nucleotides are TGTGCCAGCAGCTCGGGGCTCTACGAGCAGTACTTC. Encoded protein: CASSSGLYEQYF.

The chain combines TRBV11-2 with TRBJ1-1; D unresolved. CDR1 is SGHAT and CDR2 is FQNNGV in the germline V gene. This CDR3 has 13 amino acids. V was trimmed by 5 bases and J by 1 base, leaving 8 bases between them. Here the CDR3 DNA reads TGTGCCAGCAGCGGATACAAGAACACTGAAGCTTTCTTT. Translated, it gives CASSGYKNTEAFF.

J is TRBJ2-7 and V is TRBV3-1 (or the pseudogene TRBV3-2), with D tentatively TRBD1 or TRBD2 (5 bases each). Deletions cut 5 bases from V and 1 base from J, with 12 bases between. The CDR3 totals 14 residues. Looked up from germline, CDR1 is LGHDT and CDR2 is YNNKEL (reference sequence). CDR3 in DNA: TGTGCCAGCAGCGATGGGGGTGCGTCCTACGAGCAGTACTTC. Its translation: CASSDGGASYEQYF.

This rearrangement joins TRBV28 to TRBJ1-2; possible D gene TRBD1, 6 bases. This CDR3 is built from 14 residues. V shed 6 bases and J shed 7 bases, with 18 bases lying between them. The germline V gene encodes CDR1 MDHEN and CDR2 SYDVKM. CDR3 residues: CASSRGTDSPGYTF. As DNA, the CDR3 is TGTGCCAGCAGCCGCGGAACGGACAGTCCTGGCTACACCTTC.

The genes are TRBV18 and TRBJ1-1; D gene ambiguous. The CDR3 spans 16 residues. V was pared by 0 bases and J by 0 bases, with 11 bases between. Germline assignment: CDR1 KGHSH and CDR2 LQKENI. The CDR3 loop is CASSPPNSQLNTEAFF. The DNA of the CDR3 is TGTGCCAGCTCACCACCAAACTCACAGCTGAACACTGAAGCTTTCTTT.

This clone was found a few times. This chain uses TRBV11-2 with TRBJ2-5; TRBD2 matches 9 bases. CDR1 and CDR2 (germline): SGHAT, FQNNGV. This CDR3 is 14 amino acids long. V lost 1 base and J lost 5; bases outside the gene matches: 2. CDR3 nucleotides: TGTGCCAGCAGCTTAGGGGCGGGAGGGGAGACCCAGTACTTC. Translating it yields CASSLGAGGETQYF.

This chain connects TRBV9 to TRBJ1-5; the D is unclear. This CDR3 comprises 15 residues. Trimming took 6 bases from V and 0 from J, leaving 13 bases between them. Germline assignment: CDR1 SGDLS and CDR2 YYNGEE. The CDR3 DNA sequence: TGTGCCAGCACCCGGGAGCATTATAGCAATCAGCCCCAGCATTTT. Residues: CASTREHYSNQPQHF.

The chain combines TRBV9 with TRBJ2-1; a possible D gene is TRBD2 (5 bases). Trimming shortened V by 4 bases and J by 7 bases, and 18 bases separated the two germline ends. The germline CDR1 and CDR2 sequences are SGDLS and YYNGEE. The CDR3 totals 15 residues. The CDR3 loop is CASSLRTGTENEQFF. The CDR3 bases are TGTGCCAGCAGCCTTCGGACTGGAACTGAGAATGAGCAGTTCTTC.

The chain joins TRBV30 to TRBJ2-3, with TRBD1 identical over 10 bases. The V segment lost 1 base and the J segment 3 bases; nucleotides outside the gene matches: 7. The CDR3 consists of 16 residues. In germline, CDR1 is GTSNPN, CDR2 SVGIG (reference sequence). CDR3 DNA sequence: TGTGCCTGGAGTGCCCGGGACAGGGGTGGAACAGATACGCAGTATTTT. Amino acids: CAWSARDRGGTDTQYF.

The CDR3 DNA reads TGTGCCAGCAGTTTATTTCCAGGGTCCACCATGAACACTGAAGCTTTCTTT. It translates to CASSLFPGSTMNTEAFF. This chain joins TRBV27 and TRBJ1-1, with D possibly matching TRBD1 (5 bases). V was trimmed by 1 base and J by 0 bases, leaving 15 bases between them. Germline values: CDR1 MNHEY, CDR2 SMNVEV (reference sequence). The CDR3 has 17 amino acids.

This clone appeared once. This chain joins TRBV28 and TRBJ2-7, with TRBD1 identical over 7 bases. V shed 8 bases and J 4 bases; nucleotides not matched to a gene: 8. Germline V gene sequence: CDR1 MDHEN, CDR2 SYDVKM. This CDR3 comprises 13 residues. The CDR3 loop is CASEDRVHYEQYF. The CDR3 nucleotides are TGTGCCAGCGAAGACAGGGTTCATTACGAGCAGTACTTC. Full variable domain (outside the CDR3, taken from reference TRBV28 and TRBJ2-7): DVKVTQSSRYLVKRTGEKVFLECVQDMDHENMFWYRQDPGLGLRLIYFSYDVKMKEKGDIPEGYSVSREKKERFSLILESASTNQTSMYLCASEDRVHYEQYFGPGTRLTVT.

The V gene is TRBV24-1, the J gene TRBJ2-5; no clear D. The V end was cut by 3 bases, the J end by 4 bases, with 5 bases between. The germline V gene has CDR1 KGHDR and CDR2 SFDVKD. This CDR3 region has 12 residues. The CDR3 here is CATSDPGETQYF. CDR3 DNA sequence: TGTGCCACCAGTGATCCTGGAGAGACCCAGTACTTC.

CDR3 protein: CASSESGTSGFWEFF. Here the CDR3 DNA reads TGTGCCAGCAGTGAATCCGGGACTAGCGGTTTTTGGGAGTTCTTC. The chain is built from TRBV6-1 and TRBJ2-1; 11 bases are a match to TRBD2. In germline, CDR1 is MNHNS, CDR2 SASEGT. After removal of 2 bases from V and 14 bases from J, the junction contained 11 bases not matched to a gene. The length of the CDR3 is 15 residues.

The chain carries TRBV3-1 (or the pseudogene TRBV3-2) and TRBJ2-7, with TRBD1 as a possible D gene (7 bases). Germline lookup yields CDR1 LGHDT and CDR2 YNNKEL (reference sequence). V was shortened by 5 bases and J by 2 bases, with 13 bases between the two germline ends. This CDR3 is built from 14 residues. This CDR3 is CASSWRDSPYEQYF. The CDR3 DNA follows: TGTGCCAGCAGCTGGAGGGACAGCCCCTACGAGCAGTACTTC.

V gene TRBV6-1 combines with J gene TRBJ2-3; D call uncertain. The V gene lost 3 bases and the J gene lost 2 bases, with 9 bases spanning the gap. CDR1 and CDR2 from the germline V gene are MNHNS and SASEGT. This CDR3 has 14 residues. The CDR3 sequence: CASSEPGYTDTQYF. The CDR3 bases are TGTGCCAGCAGTGAGCCAGGATACACAGATACGCAGTATTTT.

The chain combines TRBV11-1 with TRBJ1-1; 7 nucleotides agree with TRBD1. The germline V gene encodes CDR1 SGHAT and CDR2 FQDESV (reference sequence). The CDR3 contains 13 residues. J was trimmed by 6 bases and V by 6 bases; bases with no gene match: 7. The CDR3: CASRQGLMAEAFF. The CDR3 region has the DNA TGTGCCAGCAGACAGGGGCTTATGGCTGAAGCTTTCTTT.

This chain uses TRBV7-2 with TRBJ2-2; TRBD2 matches at 11 bases. CDR1 is SGHTA and CDR2 is FQGNSA in the germline V gene. The CDR3 runs 16 residues. V lost 3 bases to trimming and J lost 1 base; unmatched junction nucleotides: 1. CDR3 loop: CASSFLAGGNTGELFF. In DNA, the CDR3 is TGTGCCAGCAGCTTTCTAGCGGGAGGGAACACCGGGGAGCTGTTTTTT. The entire variable domain, with the rest obtained from reference TRBV7-2 and TRBJ2-2, is as follows: GAGVSQSPSNKVTEKGKDVELRCDPISGHTALYWYRQSLGQGLEFLIYFQGNSAPDKSGLPSDRFSAERTGGSVSTLTIQRTQQEDSAVYLCASSFLAGGNTGELFFGEGSRLTVL.

The gene calls are TRBV15 and TRBJ1-5; the D is unclear. CDR1 is LNHNV, CDR2 YYDKDF, per germline (reference sequence). The length of the CDR3 is 16 residues. The V end lost 1 base, the J end lost 3 bases, and 13 bases lay between the germline ends. The CDR3 DNA follows: TGTGCCACCAGCAGAGCTGGGTCCCGGGACAATCAGCCCCAGCATTTT. Translated, it gives CATSRAGSRDNQPQHF.

J is TRBJ2-5 and V is TRBV14; the match to TRBD1 covers 8 bases. With V trimmed by 5 bases and J by 5 bases, 13 bases remained unmatched. Germline-derived CDR1 and CDR2 are SGHDN and FVKESK. This CDR3 is 16 amino acids long. The CDR3 loop is CASSARTRTGFETQYF. The CDR3 nucleotides read TGTGCCAGCAGCGCCAGAACTAGGACAGGGTTCGAGACCCAGTACTTC.

The chain recombines TRBV7-2 with TRBJ1-2, with D possibly being TRBD1 (5 bases). V dropped 1 base and J dropped 1 base, with 10 bases sitting between them. Germline V gene lookup returns CDR1 SGHTA and CDR2 FQGNSA. The CDR3 sequence is 15 residues long. CDR3 nucleotide sequence: TGTGCCAGCAGCTTAGTCGGGGGAGGTAACTATGGCTACACCTTC. Amino acid sequence: CASSLVGGGNYGYTF.

This clone showed up just once. The chain carries TRBV28 and TRBJ1-2; maybe TRBD1 (5 bases). V dropped 6 bases and J dropped 6 bases, with 17 bases sitting between them. The CDR3 is made up of 14 amino acids. The germline V gene has CDR1 MDHEN and CDR2 SYDVKM. CDR3 sequence reads: CASSALQGSNGYTF. The CDR3 region has the DNA TGTGCCAGCAGCGCCCTCCAGGGATCCAATGGCTACACCTTC.